A selection of T cell receptor beta chains follows, all from one sample in a study of control samples from healthy donors and cancer patients. Using immunoSEQ multiplex PCR, the repertoire was profiled, and TCRdb retains in-frame clones only, with some absent. Among over 200,000 clones, roughly 80% were seen once, and the ten largest hold 13%. Sequences were obtained from PBMCs. The receptors shown here come from a woman aged 55-70 years with lung cancer. Each CDR3 is given without its conserved first and last residue. Each record gives: J gene, V gene, CDR3 protein.

>TRBJ1-2|TRBV3-1/TRBV3-2
ASSPSGNYGYT
>TRBJ2-7|TRBV7-8
ASSLGMASYEQY
>TRBJ2-7|TRBV11-2
ASSLAHPPYEQY
>TRBJ2-7|TRBV11-2
ASSFRTGYEQY
>TRBJ2-2|TRBV30
AWSVQGVGELF
>TRBJ2-2|TRBV15
ATSMDGRRIPGELF
>TRBJ1-5|TRBV9
ASSPKGGNQPQH
>TRBJ1-5|TRBV5-8
ASSLEIRAGNQPQH
>TRBJ1-1|TRBV11-2
ASSLRLNTEAF
>TRBJ1-6|TRBV20-1
SASFEGQYNSPLH
>TRBJ2-3|TRBV5-1
ASGTAGGPSDTQY
>TRBJ1-4|TRBV2
ASIPRGGGNEKLF
>TRBJ1-6|TRBV10-3
AIRGRGSNSPLH
>TRBJ1-3|TRBV9
ASSPSGRGGYTGNTIY
>TRBJ2-5|TRBV28
ASSLTSVQTQY
>TRBJ2-1|TRBV19
ASSQGLAGVGEQF
>TRBJ2-1|TRBV6-5
ASMPGTAYNEQF
>TRBJ2-1|TRBV9
ASSRDRTAEQF
>TRBJ2-7|TRBV5-6
ASSDGTVYEQY
>TRBJ1-1|TRBV7-9
ASSQLRGVGTEAF
>TRBJ2-2|TRBV30
AQHLGGRVPGELF
>TRBJ2-7|TRBV11-2
ASSLASVSSYEQY
>TRBJ1-1|TRBV24-1
ATSVKRDRENTEAF
>TRBJ2-7|TRBV3-1/TRBV3-2
ASSQARGYNEQY
>TRBJ2-1|TRBV28
ASSGKTGVSYNEQF
>TRBJ2-5|TRBV3-1/TRBV3-2
ASSQGIRETQY
>TRBJ2-7|TRBV2
ASSEPGDSYEQY
>TRBJ1-2|TRBV5-1
ASSTDKYYGYT
>TRBJ2-3|TRBV2
ASCDNSQPTDTQY
>TRBJ2-2|TRBV5-1
ASSAISMGTGELF
>TRBJ1-1|TRBV11-3
ASSLVRGLKNTEAF
>TRBJ1-4|TRBV5-1
ASSLAPGQGNEKLF
>TRBJ1-1|TRBV5-1
ASSLKKNTEAF
>TRBJ2-1|TRBV6-5
ASSQGLAGLNEQF
>TRBJ2-2|TRBV9
ASSAKLAGGHRGAV
>TRBJ1-1|TRBV7-7
ASSLALGGQAF
>TRBJ2-5|TRBV6-4
ASSPSAGGEETQY
>TRBJ1-2|TRBV6-6
ASSSTGSGIYGYT
>TRBJ2-2|TRBV7-2
ASSSGTVNTGELF
>TRBJ2-7|TRBV25-1
ASSESGVSYEQY
>TRBJ2-7|TRBV3-1/TRBV3-2
ASSQRDRAGYEQY
>TRBJ1-1|TRBV18
ASSPATGASLNTEAF
>TRBJ2-1|TRBV5-1
ASSLAGEIYNEQF
>TRBJ2-2|TRBV5-1
ASSLEWGLGTGELF
>TRBJ1-1|TRBV7-2
ASSPDRGQAF
>TRBJ2-7|TRBV13
ASSSGTRPAEQY
>TRBJ2-1|TRBV10-3
PIRAGGGGTGSNEQF
>TRBJ1-5|TRBV3-1/TRBV3-2
ASSHKLARQPQH
>TRBJ1-1|TRBV5-1
ASSSQTGVNTEAF
>TRBJ2-5|TRBV5-5
ASTRDRGLGETQY